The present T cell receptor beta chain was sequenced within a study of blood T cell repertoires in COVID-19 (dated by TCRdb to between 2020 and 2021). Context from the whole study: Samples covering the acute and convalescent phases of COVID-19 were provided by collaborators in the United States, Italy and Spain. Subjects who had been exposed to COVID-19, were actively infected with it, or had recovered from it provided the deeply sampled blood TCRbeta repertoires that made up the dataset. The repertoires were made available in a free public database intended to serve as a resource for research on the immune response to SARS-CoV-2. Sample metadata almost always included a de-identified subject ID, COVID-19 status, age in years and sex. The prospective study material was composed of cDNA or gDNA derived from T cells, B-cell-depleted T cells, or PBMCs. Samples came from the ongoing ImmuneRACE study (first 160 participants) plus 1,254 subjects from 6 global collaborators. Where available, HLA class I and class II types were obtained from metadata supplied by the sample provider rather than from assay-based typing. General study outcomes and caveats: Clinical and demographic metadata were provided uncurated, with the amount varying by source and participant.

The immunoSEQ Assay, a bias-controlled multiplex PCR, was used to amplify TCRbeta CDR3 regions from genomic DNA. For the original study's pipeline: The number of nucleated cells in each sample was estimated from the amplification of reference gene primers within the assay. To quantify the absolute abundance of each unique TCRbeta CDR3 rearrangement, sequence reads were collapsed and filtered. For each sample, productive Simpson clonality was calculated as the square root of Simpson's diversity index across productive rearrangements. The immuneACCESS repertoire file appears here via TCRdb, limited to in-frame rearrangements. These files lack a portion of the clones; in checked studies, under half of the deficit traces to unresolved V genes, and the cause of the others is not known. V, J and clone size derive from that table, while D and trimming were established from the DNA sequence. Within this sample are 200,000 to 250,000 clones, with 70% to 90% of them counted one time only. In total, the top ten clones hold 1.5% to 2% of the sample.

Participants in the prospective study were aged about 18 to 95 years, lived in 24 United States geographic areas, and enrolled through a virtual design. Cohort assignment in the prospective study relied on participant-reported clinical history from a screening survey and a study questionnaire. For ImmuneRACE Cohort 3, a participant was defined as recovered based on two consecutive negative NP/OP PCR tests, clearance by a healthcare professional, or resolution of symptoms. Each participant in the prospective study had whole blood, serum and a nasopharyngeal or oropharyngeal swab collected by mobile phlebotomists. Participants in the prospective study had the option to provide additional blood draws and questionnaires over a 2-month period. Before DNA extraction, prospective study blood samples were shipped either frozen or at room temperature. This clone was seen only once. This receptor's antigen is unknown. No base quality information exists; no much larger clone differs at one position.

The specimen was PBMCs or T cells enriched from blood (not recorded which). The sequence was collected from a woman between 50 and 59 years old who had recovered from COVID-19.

In nucleotide form, the sequence is TGTGCCAGCTCACCACCTGGGACTAGCGGCAATGAGCAGTTCTTC. The translation is CASSPPGTSGNEQFF. The chain employs TRBV18 and TRBJ2-1, and TRBD2 aligns with 11 junction nucleotides. The germline V and J ends show losses of 0 bases and 6 bases respectively, and no gene match explains 1 base of the junction. From a lookup of the germline V gene, CDR1 and CDR2 are KGHSH and LQKENI. Including cysteine and phenylalanine, the CDR3 has 15 amino acids. Only the CDR3 DNA is retained, 45 bases long and in frame from the first base.